This T cell receptor (beta chain) stems from a study of cytomegalovirus exposure and HLA in healthy donors (dated by TCRdb to 2016 to 2017). A note on the overall study: According to a later analysis, the roughly 130 validation repertoires were produced on the same platform as the 666 repertoires of the first cohort. In addition to the first cohort of around 670 subjects, a separate validation cohort of under 150 different subjects was used. The aim of the study was to test whether cataloging public T cell receptors could identify signatures of past pathogen exposure. High-throughput TCR immunosequencing, statistical association of individual TCRs with disease status, and machine learning were combined to predict cytomegalovirus infection status.

The library was obtained by the immunoSEQ multiplex PCR assay. On the study's bioinformatics: To diagnose cytomegalovirus status from the catalog of TCR beta chain sequences, a statistical classification framework was built. TCRdb retrieved this table from immuneACCESS and kept in-frame rearrangements only. Not all clones are present; in checked studies, unresolved V genes account for under half, and no reason is known for the remainder. The DNA was the basis for D and trimming; V, J and clone size are from that table. For this sample there are approximately 59,000 clones; 85% to 95% appear just once. About 5.2% of the sample lies in the top ten. Paper-wide results and their limitations: It was suggested by the authors that the approach could potentially be generalized to other disease states and immunological phenotypes. In both the original and validation cohorts, the classifier was reported to diagnose cytomegalovirus status with high specificity and sensitivity. In a later analysis, TCRs clustered in the first cohort were found to also tend to co-occur in the 120 or so validation repertoires, with roughly 93% of cluster scores above 0. In vitro tests confirmed that three of the cytomegalovirus-associated TCR beta chains recognize cytomegalovirus antigens. Most TCR sequences were observed very rarely across donors, whereas some public TCRs were present in many individuals. A total of about 180 TCR beta chains were listed by the study as associated with cytomegalovirus. A later analysis lacked HLA typing for the validation cohort, so it scored co-occurrence in that cohort across all 110 or so repertoires.

Trimming removed 6 bases from V and 7 bases from J, leaving 3 bases between the germline ends. CDR1 and CDR2 were assigned from the germline V gene as SNHLY and FYNNEI. There are 10 amino acids in the CDR3, from cysteine to phenylalanine inclusive. Here the CDR3 DNA is all that survives: 30 bases in frame from base 1. Worth noting for this clone: No cognate antigen has been identified for it. Nothing much larger sits one base from this clone, and base qualities are not available.

Separate from the roughly 700-subject first cohort, the validation cohort of around 130 subjects was the group to which the donors belonged. This receptor was taken from a man aged 18 to 29 in good health and CMV-seropositive. Sequenced material: PBMCs. This receptor chain uses TRBV2 and TRBJ2-2; the D gene cannot be resolved reliably. The CDR3 reads CASSNGELFF. The sequenced DNA is TGTGCCAGCAGCAACGGGGAGCTGTTTTTT.